These T cell receptor beta chains were read from a single sample in a study of monozygotic twins with cystic fibrosis. The protocol was immunoSEQ multiplex PCR, while the TCRdb copy is restricted to in-frame clones and leaves out a portion. The table lists 30,000 to 35,000 clones, more than 55% of them singletons. Sequences were obtained from blood. All receptors come from a girl aged 10 to 17 with cystic fibrosis. CDR3s include the opening cysteine and the closing phenylalanine or tryptophan. Fields, in order: J gene, V gene, CDR3 protein.

TRBJ2-5 | TRBV25-1 | CASSELLRGRETQYF
TRBJ1-3 | TRBV15 | CATSRDGNTIYF
TRBJ1-1 | TRBV5-1 | CASSWGGAGTEAFF
TRBJ1-1 | TRBV18 | CASSPGLNTEAFF
TRBJ1-2 | TRBV9 | CASRDDRGMGSNYGYTF
TRBJ2-2 | TRBV29-1 | CSARPGGEDGELFF
TRBJ2-4 | TRBV4-3 | CASSQVDRGAKNIQYF
TRBJ2-3 | TRBV10-1 | CASSENTDTQYF
TRBJ2-2 | TRBV4-1 | CASSQEAGNTGELFF
TRBJ1-4 | TRBV15 | CATSRGRRATNEKLFF
TRBJ2-1 | TRBV18 | CASSQGQGSSNEQFF
TRBJ2-7 | TRBV5-1 | CASSAGPSYEQYF
TRBJ1-1 | TRBV6-5 | CASSYSRDNTEAFF
TRBJ1-5 | TRBV28 | CASSLLSGSDQPQHF
TRBJ1-2 | TRBV27 | CARGEQGSHGYTF
TRBJ1-1 | TRBV9 | CASSVDGRVSTEAFF
TRBJ1-2 | TRBV5-4 | CASSPGQNYGYTF